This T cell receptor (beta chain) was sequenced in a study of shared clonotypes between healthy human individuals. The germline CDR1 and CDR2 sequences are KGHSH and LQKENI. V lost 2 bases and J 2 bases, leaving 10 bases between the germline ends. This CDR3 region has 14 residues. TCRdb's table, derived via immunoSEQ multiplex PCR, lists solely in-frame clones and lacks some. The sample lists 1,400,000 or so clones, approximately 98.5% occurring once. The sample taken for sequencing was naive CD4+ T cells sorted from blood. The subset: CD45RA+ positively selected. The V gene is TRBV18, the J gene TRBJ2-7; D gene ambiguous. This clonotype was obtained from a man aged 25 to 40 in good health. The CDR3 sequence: CASSPKYQPYEQYF. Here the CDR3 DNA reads TGTGCCAGCTCACCAAAGTACCAGCCCTACGAGCAGTACTTC.